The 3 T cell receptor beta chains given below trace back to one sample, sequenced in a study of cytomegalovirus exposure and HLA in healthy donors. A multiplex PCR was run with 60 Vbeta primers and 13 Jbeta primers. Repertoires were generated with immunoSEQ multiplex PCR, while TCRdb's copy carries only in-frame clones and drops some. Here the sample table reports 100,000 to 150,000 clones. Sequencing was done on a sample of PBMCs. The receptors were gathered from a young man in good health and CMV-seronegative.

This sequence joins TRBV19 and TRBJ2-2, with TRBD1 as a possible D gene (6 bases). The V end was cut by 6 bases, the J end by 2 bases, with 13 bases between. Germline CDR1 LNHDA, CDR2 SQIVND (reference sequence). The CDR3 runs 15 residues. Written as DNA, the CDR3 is TGTGCCAGTAGGGAACAGGGATTTAACACCGGGGAGCTGTTTTTT. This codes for CASREQGFNTGELFF.

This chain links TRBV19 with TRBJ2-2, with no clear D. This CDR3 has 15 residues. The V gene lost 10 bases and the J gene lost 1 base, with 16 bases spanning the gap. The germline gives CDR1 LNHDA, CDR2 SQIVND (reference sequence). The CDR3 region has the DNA TGTGCCACCGAAGTAGACAATCAGAACACCGGGGAGCTGTTTTTT. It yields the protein CATEVDNQNTGELFF.

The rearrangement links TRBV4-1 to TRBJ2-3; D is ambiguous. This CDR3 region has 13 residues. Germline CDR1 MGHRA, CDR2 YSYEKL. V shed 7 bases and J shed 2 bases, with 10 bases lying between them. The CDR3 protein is CASTRSLTDTQYF. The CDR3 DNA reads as TGCGCCAGCACCCGGAGCCTCACAGATACGCAGTATTTT.